These 24 T cell receptor beta chains share one sample of origin, sequenced in a study of T cell responses to AZD1222 COVID-19 vaccine. Assay used: immunoSEQ multiplex PCR; TCRdb lists only in-frame clones, some missing. The data show 100,000 or so clones, 90% seen once. The material sequenced was peripheral blood, taken on day 0 of AZD1222 vaccination. The receptor set was obtained from an adult in good health.

The chain's CDR3 is CATSDTGNYGYTF. In DNA, the CDR3 is TGTGCCACCAGTGATACAGGGAACTATGGCTACACCTTC. This chain uses TRBV24-1 with TRBJ1-2, with a weak D call TRBD1 (6 bases). Germline V gene sequence: CDR1 KGHDR, CDR2 SFDVKD. This CDR3 is built from 13 residues. Trimming removed 3 bases from V and 2 bases from J, with 6 bases in between.

The rearrangement joins TRBV28 to TRBJ1-1; no clear D. The CDR3 covers 11 residues. Trimming cost V 2 bases and J 5 bases, with 3 bases left between them. Germline lookup yields CDR1 MDHEN and CDR2 SYDVKM. In nucleotides, the CDR3 is TGTGCCAGCAGTTTACTGACTGAAGCTTTCTTT. Residues: CASSLLTEAFF.

The chain links TRBV5-1 to TRBJ2-7; possibly TRBD2 for D (6 bases). Germline loops: CDR1 SGHRS, CDR2 YFSETQ. There are 14 residues in the CDR3. V was clipped by 5 bases and J by 6 bases, with 18 bases between them. CDR3 in amino acids: CASRKAEGFREQYF. The CDR3 DNA reads as TGCGCCAGCAGAAAGGCGGAGGGGTTTCGCGAGCAGTACTTC.

The chain has TRBV7-2 and TRBJ2-7; the D gene is possibly TRBD1 (6 bases). The V gene's germline CDR1 is SGHTA and CDR2 FQGNSA. V lost 6 bases, J lost 6 bases, and 15 bases lay in between. The CDR3 is made up of 13 amino acids. The CDR3 nucleotides are TGTGCCAGCAGACGTGGTACAGGGAGCGAGCAGTACTTC. As protein: CASRRGTGSEQYF.

The chain uses TRBV28 and TRBJ1-1; D gene ambiguous. The CDR3 has 11 residues. Germline loops: CDR1 MDHEN, CDR2 SYDVKM. Trimming removed 7 bases from V and 11 bases from J, with 14 bases in between. The CDR3 reads CASIVSLGAFF. The CDR3 nucleotides read TGTGCCAGCATTGTGTCACTGGGGGCTTTCTTT.

This chain joins TRBV4-1 and TRBJ1-6; 7 nucleotides match TRBD1. Germline assignment: CDR1 MGHRA and CDR2 YSYEKL. The V segment lost 1 base and the J segment 8 bases; nucleotides outside the gene matches: 5. This CDR3 spans 15 amino acids. This CDR3 is CASSQVEGADSPLHF. The CDR3 nucleotides are TGCGCCAGCAGCCAAGTCGAGGGGGCGGATTCACCCCTCCACTTT.

This chain links TRBV4-1 with TRBJ1-1; D gene uncertain. The CDR3 sequence is 16 residues long. The V gene lost 1 base and the J gene lost 2 bases, with 14 bases spanning the gap. The germline gives CDR1 MGHRA, CDR2 YSYEKL. The CDR3 loop is CASSQGRVGQNTEAFF. CDR3 sequence (DNA): TGCGCCAGCAGCCAAGGGAGGGTGGGTCAAAACACTGAAGCTTTCTTT.

This rearrangement joins TRBV7-6 to TRBJ2-2; 9 bases line up with TRBD2. Germline lookup yields CDR1 SGHVS and CDR2 FNYEAQ. This CDR3 contains 18 residues. With V trimmed by 5 bases and J by 2 bases, 12 bases remained unmatched. The CDR3 is CASSLDAGTSRNTGELFF. DNA for the CDR3: TGTGCCAGCAGCCTAGACGCCGGGACTAGCAGAAACACCGGGGAGCTGTTTTTT.

The rearrangement uses TRBV12-3 or TRBV12-4 and TRBJ2-7, with 7 bases matching TRBD1. This CDR3 spans 13 amino acids. V lost 6 bases and J lost 0; bases outside the gene matches: 2. The CDR3: CASRDRSSYEQYF. The CDR3 nucleotides are TGTGCCAGCAGGGACAGGAGCTCCTACGAGCAGTACTTC.

The chain combines TRBV27 with TRBJ2-5; D unclear. Trimming shortened V by 3 bases and J by 1 base, and 12 bases separated the two germline ends. CDR1 is MNHEY and CDR2 is SMNVEV in the germline V gene (reference sequence). This CDR3 spans 15 amino acids. Written as DNA, the CDR3 is TGTGCCAGCAGTTTTTGGGGTTCAAGCCAAGAGACCCAGTACTTC. Protein: CASSFWGSSQETQYF.

The chain recombines TRBV12-3 or TRBV12-4 with TRBJ1-1; D might be TRBD1 (5 bases). The CDR3 totals 13 residues. The V and J ends lost 5 bases and 8 bases respectively, with 15 bases between them. The CDR3 coding sequence is TGTGCCAGCAGTGGACGGGGGAGATTGGAAGCTTTCTTT. This sequence encodes CASSGRGRLEAFF.

This chain uses TRBV11-2 with TRBJ2-1; perhaps D is TRBD1 or TRBD2 (6 bases each). V lost 3 bases and J lost 1, with 16 bases in between. The CDR3 is 17 amino acids. Germline CDR1 reads SGHAT; CDR2 reads FQNNGV. The CDR3 region has the DNA TGTGCCAGCAGCTTGCGAAGGGGGGCGGTATCCTACAATGAGCAGTTCTTC. As protein: CASSLRRGAVSYNEQFF.

The chain carries TRBV7-9 and TRBJ1-6; D is unclear. V was trimmed by 1 base and J by 5 bases, leaving 6 bases between them. Germline V gene lookup returns CDR1 SEHNR and CDR2 FQNEAQ (reference sequence). This CDR3 contains 14 residues. CDR3 amino acids: CASSLEADNSPLHF. The CDR3 DNA is TGTGCCAGCAGCTTAGAGGCTGATAATTCACCCCTCCACTTT.

J is TRBJ1-4 and V is TRBV12-3 or TRBV12-4; D not resolved. The CDR3 contains 13 residues. Trimming shortened V by 4 bases and J by 7 bases, and 10 bases separated the two germline ends. For the CDR3, the DNA is TGTGCCAGCAGTTCAGCCAGCTTTGAAAAACTGTTTTTT. Encoded protein: CASSSASFEKLFF.

The chain recombines TRBV7-8 with TRBJ1-2; D is ambiguous. The ends were cut back, 5 bases at V and 8 bases at J, with 30 bases in the middle. The CDR3 is made up of 18 amino acids. The germline CDR1 and CDR2 sequences are SGHVS and FQNEAQ. CDR3 amino acids: CASSPGEDHPFYRLGYTF. In DNA form, the CDR3 reads TGTGCCAGCAGCCCCGGGGAGGACCACCCATTTTATCGATTGGGCTACACCTTC.

The chain employs TRBV28 and TRBJ2-1; TRBD2 matches 8 bases. Germline trimming cut 8 bases from V and 8 bases from J; bases unmatched to any gene: 11. Germline V gene lookup returns CDR1 MDHEN and CDR2 SYDVKM. CDR3 length: 14 residues. In nucleotides, the CDR3 is TGTGCCAGCCTCCCAGCGGGGGCCCCCTATGAGCAGTTCTTC. Translation gives CASLPAGAPYEQFF.

This chain connects TRBV27 to TRBJ2-5; 7 bases align to TRBD1. Germline V gives CDR1 MNHEY, CDR2 SMNVEV (reference sequence). Unmatched junction bases numbered 12, after V lost 6 bases and J lost 2 bases. The CDR3 contains 16 residues. CDR3 residues: CASSPVYRGPQETQYF. The CDR3 bases are TGTGCCAGCAGCCCCGTATACAGGGGCCCACAAGAGACCCAGTACTTC.

The CDR3 nucleotides are TGTGCCAGCAGTTTTCCGCGGGGGACTGAAGCTTTCTTT. Translated, it gives CASSFPRGTEAFF. The chain recombines TRBV28 with TRBJ1-1; perhaps TRBD1 as D (5 bases). In germline, CDR1 is MDHEN, CDR2 SYDVKM. CDR3 length equals 13 residues. Between the trimmed V and J ends, which lost 3 bases and 5 bases, there was a span of 10 bases.

The chain's CDR3 is CASTPGSSNTGELFF. CDR3 coding DNA: TGCGCCAGCACGCCAGGGAGTTCGAACACCGGGGAGCTGTTTTTT. The chain is built from TRBV5-1 and TRBJ2-2, with D perhaps matching TRBD1 or TRBD2 (5 bases each). The length of the CDR3 is 15 residues. V shed 6 bases and J shed 0 bases, with 12 bases lying between them. CDR1 SGHRS and CDR2 YFSETQ come from the germline V gene.

On this clone: Other nucleotide sequences from this sample produce the same CDR3. The chain uses TRBV18 and TRBJ1-3; D not certain. The germline gives CDR1 KGHSH, CDR2 LQKENI. The CDR3 runs to 14 residues. Deletions cut 0 bases from V and 3 bases from J, with 6 bases between. The CDR3 is CASSPPGNGNTIYF. The DNA for the CDR3 is TGTGCCAGCTCACCACCGGGTAATGGAAACACCATATATTTT.

The V call is TRBV28, the J call TRBJ1-1; D is undetermined. Trimming shortened V by 6 bases and J by 2 bases, and 10 bases separated the two germline ends. CDR3 size: 13 residues. Germline lookup yields CDR1 MDHEN and CDR2 SYDVKM. In DNA form, the CDR3 reads TGTGCCAGCAGCCGGTCGGTAAACACTGAAGCTTTCTTT. As protein: CASSRSVNTEAFF.

The chain couples TRBV19 to TRBJ1-5, with TRBD1 as a possible D gene (6 bases). The CDR3 totals 16 residues. From germline, CDR1 is LNHDA and CDR2 SQIVND (reference sequence). The ends were cut back, 5 bases at V and 6 bases at J, with 20 bases in the middle. CDR3 residues: CASSSLTGLMGQPQHF. The CDR3 nucleotides read TGTGCCAGTAGTTCGTTGACAGGTTTGATGGGTCAGCCCCAGCATTTT.

The chain carries TRBV7-6 and TRBJ1-4; 9 bases map to TRBD1. Germline assignment: CDR1 SGHVS and CDR2 FNYEAQ. The CDR3 sequence is 14 residues long. The V segment lost 5 bases and the J segment 8 bases; nucleotides outside the gene matches: 6. CDR3 nucleotides: TGTGCCAGCAGCCGGGACAGGGAGGGAGAAAAACTGTTTTTT. Its translation is CASSRDREGEKLFF.

This clone was seen a few times. This chain connects TRBV4-1 to TRBJ1-5; a weak D match, TRBD1 (5 bases). The CDR3 runs 17 residues. CDR1 MGHRA and CDR2 YSYEKL come from the germline V gene. V was pared by 4 bases and J by 0 bases, with 16 bases between. The DNA of the CDR3 is TGCGCCAGCAGCCTCCGATGGGGGGATCTTAGCAATCAGCCCCAGCATTTT. Its translation: CASSLRWGDLSNQPQHF.